Below are 29 T cell receptor beta chains sequenced from a single sample in a study of cytomegalovirus exposure and HLA in healthy donors. The PCR was carried out with 60 Vbeta primers and 13 Jbeta primers. Assay: immunoSEQ multiplex PCR; the TCRdb copy retains only in-frame clones and omits some. This sample has 100,000 to 130,000 clones, with around 77% found just once. The sample taken for sequencing was PBMCs. These receptors were collected from a male donor in good health and CMV-seronegative.

Comments on this clone: The sample contains more than one DNA sequence encoding this CDR3. This chain links TRBV4-1 with TRBJ2-1; D not certain. The CDR3 is made up of 11 amino acids. CDR1 is MGHRA and CDR2 is YSYEKL in the germline V gene. V gave up 3 bases and J gave up 6 bases, with 3 bases separating them. The chain's CDR3 is CASSHSNEQFF. The CDR3 DNA follows: TGCGCCAGCAGCCACAGCAATGAGCAGTTCTTC.

This clone was seen just once. The V call is TRBV5-1, the J call TRBJ2-1; possible D gene TRBD1, 6 bases. The V gene's germline CDR1 is SGHRS and CDR2 YFSETQ. The CDR3 totals 13 residues. V gave up 3 bases and J gave up 15 bases, with 19 bases separating them. The CDR3 nucleotides are TGCGCCAGCAGCTCCCTTCCGGGACAAGGCCCGTTCTTC. Protein product: CASSSLPGQGPFF.

The rearrangement links TRBV29-1 to TRBJ2-1, with 8 bases identical to TRBD1. The CDR3 consists of 13 residues. Looked up from germline, CDR1 is SQVTM and CDR2 is ANQGSEA. The V gene end was trimmed by 3 bases and the J gene end by 8 bases; junction bases not matched to a gene: 6. The CDR3 sequence is CSVEGRGLDEQFF. Here the CDR3 DNA reads TGCAGCGTTGAGGGCAGGGGGCTGGATGAGCAGTTCTTC.

V is TRBV7-9 and J is TRBJ2-5; possible D gene TRBD2, 5 bases. The germline gives CDR1 SEHNR, CDR2 FQNEAQ (reference sequence). This CDR3 region has 13 residues. The germline V and J ends were trimmed by 5 bases and 2 bases, with 9 bases remaining between them. As DNA, the CDR3 is TGTGCCAGCAGCCTGGACTGGCAAGAGACCCAGTACTTC. It is translated as CASSLDWQETQYF.

The CDR3 protein is CASSDPLSRVQHTYEQYF. The CDR3 nucleotides are TGCGCCAGCAGTGATCCCCTCTCGAGGGTCCAACACACCTACGAGCAGTACTTC. V gene TRBV10-1 combines with J gene TRBJ2-7, with D tentatively TRBD2 (5 bases). V was shortened by 3 bases and J by 2 bases, with 23 bases between the two germline ends. Germline loops: CDR1 WNHNN, CDR2 SYGVQD (reference sequence). The CDR3 runs to 18 residues.

This sequence joins TRBV6-4 and TRBJ2-3; the match to TRBD2 covers 9 bases. The germline gives CDR1 MRHNA, CDR2 SNTAGT. The CDR3 is 13 amino acids. V lost 6 bases, J lost 4 bases, and 2 bases stayed unmatched. The CDR3 DNA reads as TGTGCCAGCAGCCGGACTAGCGCAGATACGCAGTATTTT. Translating gives CASSRTSADTQYF.

The chain employs TRBV6-5 and TRBJ1-5; D may be TRBD1 (5 bases). Germline CDR1 and CDR2: MNHEY and SVGAGI. V lost 5 bases to trimming and J lost 6 bases, with 14 bases between them. The CDR3 extends over 14 amino acids. The CDR3: CASSRGGMPQPQHF. The CDR3 DNA reads as TGTGCCAGCAGTCGGGGGGGGATGCCTCAGCCCCAGCATTTT.

The chain carries TRBV6-1 and TRBJ1-1, with unresolved D. Germline V CDR1 and CDR2: MNHNS, SASEGT. The CDR3 is made up of 14 amino acids. The V end lost 1 base, the J end lost 3 bases, and 9 bases lay between the germline ends. Here the CDR3 reads CASSEVWPHTEAFF. Written as DNA, the CDR3 is TGTGCCAGCAGTGAAGTGTGGCCCCACACTGAAGCTTTCTTT.

V usage is TRBV5-8 and J usage is TRBJ2-2; 7 bases line up with TRBD1. This CDR3 contains 16 residues. Germline CDR1 is SGHTS and CDR2 is YDEGEE. The V and J ends lost 4 bases and 0 bases, in that order; junction bases with no gene match: 6. The chain's CDR3 is CASSQTDRANTGELFF. The CDR3 bases are TGTGCCAGCAGCCAAACTGACAGGGCGAACACCGGGGAGCTGTTTTTT.

The rearrangement links TRBV18 to TRBJ2-5; TRBD1 matches 12 bases. V trimming: 9 bases; J trimming: 4 bases; junction bases outside the gene matches: 6. The CDR3 sequence is 14 residues long. Per the germline V gene, CDR1 is KGHSH and CDR2 is LQKENI. The CDR3 region is CASPGTGGPETQYF. The CDR3 nucleotides are TGTGCCAGTCCCGGGACAGGGGGCCCAGAGACCCAGTACTTC.

This chain links TRBV7-2 with TRBJ2-1; D gene unclear. Trimming left V 4 bases short and J 7 bases short, with 8 bases between. This CDR3 is built from 12 residues. Germline CDR1 reads SGHTA; CDR2 reads FQGNSA. The CDR3 region is CASSSYLNEQFF. The CDR3 DNA is TGTGCCAGCAGCTCCTATCTTAATGAGCAGTTCTTC.

The V and J genes are TRBV5-4 and TRBJ2-5, with 15 bases fitting TRBD2. This CDR3 has 16 residues. Germline lookup yields CDR1 SGHNT and CDR2 YYREEE (reference sequence). With V trimmed by 3 bases and J by 2 bases, 2 bases remained unmatched. The chain's CDR3 is CASSSGLAGGQETQYF. CDR3 nucleotides: TGTGCCAGCAGCTCGGGACTAGCGGGAGGACAAGAGACCCAGTACTTC.

The chain links TRBV11-3 to TRBJ2-2, with D possibly being TRBD1 (6 bases). Germline lookup yields CDR1 SGHNT and CDR2 YENEEA. There are 15 residues in the CDR3. V lost 5 bases and J 7 bases, leaving 17 bases between the germline ends. CDR3 sequence (DNA): TGTGCCAGCAGCAAACAAGTGGGGGCAGGCGGGGAGCTGTTTTTT. Amino acids: CASSKQVGAGGELFF.

The chain recombines TRBV27 with TRBJ2-7; 8 bases match TRBD1. The length of the CDR3 is 17 residues. Germline-derived CDR1 and CDR2 are MNHEY and SMNVEV (reference sequence). Trimming at V came to 5 bases and at J to 4 bases, leaving 16 bases not matched to a gene. CDR3 loop: CASSLRPGGRGFYEQYF. In DNA form, the CDR3 reads TGTGCCAGCAGTCTCCGCCCAGGGGGCCGGGGGTTTTACGAGCAGTACTTC.

The gene calls are TRBV29-1 and TRBJ2-1; TRBD1 is a possible D gene (5 bases). The CDR3 sequence is 13 residues long. Trimming removed 3 bases at V and 0 bases at J, with 6 bases between. Germline CDR1 is SQVTM and CDR2 is ANQGSEA. The CDR3 DNA is TGCAGCGTTGACCAGGGCTCCTACAATGAGCAGTTCTTC. Translating gives CSVDQGSYNEQFF.

The CDR3 DNA follows: TGTGCCACCCTAATCGGTGGATTGGGGCGGTCCTACGAGCAGTACTTC. Protein sequence: CATLIGGLGRSYEQYF. The chain couples TRBV2 to TRBJ2-7; TRBD1 might be the D (5 bases). CDR1 SNHLY and CDR2 FYNNEI come from the germline V gene. The CDR3 consists of 16 residues. Trimming took off 10 bases at V and 1 base at J, with 23 bases between the two ends.

The CDR3 sequence is CASSALGAPPYEQYF. The CDR3, as DNA: TGTGCCAGCAGTGCCTTGGGGGCCCCCCCCTACGAGCAGTACTTC. The V and J genes are TRBV6-5 and TRBJ2-7; a possible D gene is TRBD1 (6 bases). The CDR3 covers 15 residues. V shed 5 bases and J shed 2 bases, with 16 bases lying between them. CDR1 and CDR2 from the germline V gene are MNHEY and SVGAGI.

This sequence joins TRBV18 and TRBJ2-3; 10 bases align to TRBD2. There are 16 residues in the CDR3. Per the germline V gene, CDR1 is KGHSH and CDR2 is LQKENI. V trimming: 1 base; J trimming: 4 bases; junction bases outside the gene matches: 5. The CDR3 is CASSPLALAGADTQYF. The DNA for the CDR3 is TGTGCCAGCTCACCACTCGCCCTAGCGGGAGCAGATACGCAGTATTTT.

In this sample, this clone turned up once. The J gene is TRBJ1-1, the V gene TRBV19; a possible D gene is TRBD1 (5 bases). Germline lookup yields CDR1 LNHDA and CDR2 SQIVND (reference sequence). Trimming removed 1 base at V and 2 bases at J, with 17 bases between. CDR3 length equals 17 residues. This chain's CDR3 is CASSIGFWGMQNTEAFF. The CDR3 DNA reads as TGTGCCAGTAGTATAGGCTTTTGGGGCATGCAAAACACTGAAGCTTTCTTT. The full variable domain, with the rest looked up from reference TRBV19 and TRBJ1-1, is DGGITQSPKYLFRKEGQNVTLSCEQNLNHDAMYWYRQDPGQGLRLIYYSQIVNDFQKGDIAEGYSVSREKKESFPLTVTSAQKNPTAFYLCASSIGFWGMQNTEAFFGQGTRLTVV.

The CDR3 bases are TGTGCCAGCAGAATTCAGGGGGTGGATGGCTACACCTTC. The encoded protein is CASRIQGVDGYTF. The chain links TRBV6-1 to TRBJ1-2, with 7 positions matching TRBD1. J was trimmed by 6 bases and V by 6 bases; bases with no gene match: 7. This CDR3 spans 13 amino acids. The V gene's germline CDR1 is MNHNS and CDR2 SASEGT.

This rearrangement joins TRBV2 to TRBJ2-3; unclear D gene. CDR1 and CDR2 (germline): SNHLY, FYNNEI. This CDR3 has 11 amino acids. The germline V and J ends were trimmed by 7 bases and 5 bases, with 7 bases remaining between them. The CDR3 sequence is CASKSGDTQYF. CDR3 nucleotides: TGTGCCAGCAAATCCGGAGATACGCAGTATTTT.

This chain connects TRBV7-8 to TRBJ2-5; weak D call: TRBD1 (7 bases). Per the germline V gene, CDR1 is SGHVS and CDR2 is FQNEAQ. The germline V and J ends were trimmed by 3 bases and 3 bases, with 17 bases remaining between them. The CDR3 consists of 16 residues. CDR3 DNA: TGTGCCAGCAGCTTTCGACAGGGCGGAGGGGAAGAGACCCAGTACTTC. It encodes CASSFRQGGGEETQYF.

This chain joins TRBV18 and TRBJ2-7; 13 bases agree with TRBD2. Germline V gene sequence: CDR1 KGHSH, CDR2 LQKENI. V lost 3 bases to trimming and J lost 0 bases; unmatched junction nucleotides: 11. CDR3 length: 19 residues. CDR3 nucleotide sequence: TGTGCCAGCTCACCCACCGGGACTAGCGGGAAGCGGACCTCCTACGAGCAGTACTTC. As protein: CASSPTGTSGKRTSYEQYF.

CDR3 sequence (DNA): TGTGCCAGCAGCTTGTCCCCTTCCTACGAGCAGTACTTC. Encoded protein: CASSLSPSYEQYF. The chain links TRBV5-6 to TRBJ2-7; D unclear. Trimming took off 1 base at V and 1 base at J, with 6 bases between the two ends. CDR3 size: 13 residues. Per the germline V gene, CDR1 is SGHDT and CDR2 is YYEEEE.

The chain has TRBV27 and TRBJ1-2; perhaps TRBD1 as D (6 bases). V lost 7 bases and J lost 2, with 17 bases in between. Germline V CDR1 and CDR2: MNHEY, SMNVEV (reference sequence). This CDR3 is 15 amino acids long. The DNA of the CDR3 is TGTGCCAGCAACACTATGGGGGGGGCGAACTATGGCTACACCTTC. Its protein product is CASNTMGGANYGYTF.

V gene TRBV28 combines with J gene TRBJ1-6; TRBD1 agrees at 7 bases. CDR1 and CDR2 (germline): MDHEN, SYDVKM. V trimming: 7 bases; J trimming: 9 bases; junction bases outside the gene matches: 12. The CDR3 length is 15 residues. CDR3 protein: CASILGGSMGSPLHF. The DNA of the CDR3 is TGTGCCAGCATCTTAGGGGGCTCCATGGGTTCACCCCTCCACTTT.

The rearrangement links TRBV29-1 to TRBJ2-5; 9 nucleotides agree with TRBD1. The J call may be mistaken, given a closer DNA end match to TRBJ2-7. The CDR3 runs to 14 residues. Germline-derived CDR1 and CDR2 are SQVTM and ANQGSEA. In DNA, the CDR3 is TGCAGCGTTGAACTCCGGGACAGGGTGGACGAGCAGTACTTC. This encodes CSVELRDRVDEQYF.

The chain uses TRBV5-1 and TRBJ1-3; TRBD1 agrees at 7 bases. Germline values: CDR1 SGHRS, CDR2 YFSETQ. This CDR3 spans 15 amino acids. Trimming took 4 bases from V and 3 from J; bases not matched to a gene: 7. CDR3 DNA sequence: TGCGCCAGCAGCCCCGGGACAGTAGGTGGAAACACCATATATTTT. It encodes CASSPGTVGGNTIYF.

The rearrangement joins TRBV9 to TRBJ1-2; 7 nucleotides agree with TRBD1. Germline lookup yields CDR1 SGDLS and CDR2 YYNGEE. V trimming: 4 bases; J trimming: 5 bases; junction bases outside the gene matches: 8. The CDR3 runs 14 residues. The CDR3 spells CASSRTGWGYGYTF. In DNA form, the CDR3 reads TGTGCCAGCAGCAGGACAGGATGGGGATATGGCTACACCTTC.